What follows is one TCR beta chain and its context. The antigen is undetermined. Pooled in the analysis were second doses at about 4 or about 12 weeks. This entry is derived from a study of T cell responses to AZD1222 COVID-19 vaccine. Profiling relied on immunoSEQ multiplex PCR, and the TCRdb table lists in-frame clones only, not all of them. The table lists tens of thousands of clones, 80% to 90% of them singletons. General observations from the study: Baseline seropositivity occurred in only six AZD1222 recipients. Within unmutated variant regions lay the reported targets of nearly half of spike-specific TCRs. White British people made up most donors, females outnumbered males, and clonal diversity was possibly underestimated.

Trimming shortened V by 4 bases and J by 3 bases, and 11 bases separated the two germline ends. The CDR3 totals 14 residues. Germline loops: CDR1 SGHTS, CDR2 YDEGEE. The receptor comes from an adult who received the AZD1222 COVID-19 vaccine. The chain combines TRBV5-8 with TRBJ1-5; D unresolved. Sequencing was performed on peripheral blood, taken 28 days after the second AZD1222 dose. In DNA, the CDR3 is TGTGCCAGCAGCGAGAAAAGACCCAATCAGCCCCAGCATTTT. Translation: CASSEKRPNQPQHF.